A single sample gave rise to the 17 T cell receptor beta chains below, sequenced in a study of beta chain features in type 1 diabetes. Expressed TCRB transcripts got sequenced, as all isolated RNA was reverse transcribed. Measured with immunoSEQ multiplex PCR; TCRdb has only the in-frame clones, and not every one. The top ten clones hold 0.02% to 0.025% of a sample with 900,000 or so clones, around a sixth of them seen once. The sequenced sample was naive CD4+ T cells from blood. These receptors were collected from a woman aged 18-29 years in good health.

This clone was counted a few times. This sequence joins TRBV19 and TRBJ2-1, with 10 bases lining up with TRBD1. CDR1 is LNHDA and CDR2 is SQIVND in the germline V gene (reference sequence). V lost 8 bases and J lost 8; bases outside the gene matches: 12. The length of the CDR3 is 15 residues. The chain's CDR3 is CASQFRDRGFDEQFF. The CDR3 DNA reads TGTGCCAGTCAATTCCGGGACAGGGGTTTTGATGAGCAGTTCTTC.

The chain is built from TRBV7-2 and TRBJ2-7, with D unclear. V lost 1 base to trimming and J lost 0 bases, with 10 bases between them. Per germline, CDR1 SGHTA and CDR2 FQGNSA. The CDR3 length is 15 residues. CDR3 region: CASSLEVASSYEQYF. CDR3 DNA: TGTGCCAGCAGCTTAGAGGTCGCAAGCTCCTACGAGCAGTACTTC.

V usage is TRBV11-2 and J usage is TRBJ2-7; D gene ambiguous. Trimming removed 1 base at V and 0 bases at J, with 7 bases between. CDR3 size: 14 residues. CDR1 SGHAT and CDR2 FQNNGV come from the germline V gene. Here the CDR3 DNA reads TGTGCCAGCAGCTTAGGTATTGCCTCCTACGAGCAGTACTTC. Translating it yields CASSLGIASYEQYF.

In its sample, this clone was seen a few times. This chain joins TRBV7-2 and TRBJ2-2; D is perhaps TRBD1 (5 bases). Trimming removed 6 bases at V and 5 bases at J, with 19 bases between. CDR1 and CDR2 (germline): SGHTA, FQGNSA. The CDR3 extends over 16 amino acids. The CDR3 protein is CASRAQGVTNTGELFF. CDR3 bases: TGTGCCAGCAGGGCTCAGGGCGTTACAAATACCGGGGAGCTGTTTTTT.

This chain connects TRBV7-2 to TRBJ2-3; 7 nucleotides agree with TRBD2. The CDR3 has 14 residues. Trimming at V came to 3 bases and at J to 7 bases, leaving 7 bases not matched to a gene. CDR1 is SGHTA and CDR2 is FQGNSA in the germline V gene. The CDR3 loop is CASSFGGSSNTQYF. The CDR3 bases are TGTGCCAGCAGCTTCGGCGGGAGTTCAAATACGCAGTATTTT.

This clone has just a few counts. CDR3: CASSVGTHVMEGETQYF. Here the CDR3 DNA reads TGTGCCAGCAGCGTCGGGACTCATGTTATGGAGGGGGAGACCCAGTACTTC. This chain connects TRBV9 to TRBJ2-5, with a possible D match to TRBD2 (6 bases). The V gene's germline CDR1 is SGDLS and CDR2 YYNGEE. Trimming shortened V by 2 bases and J by 5 bases, and 22 bases separated the two germline ends. The CDR3 is made up of 17 amino acids.

The V call is TRBV18, the J call TRBJ2-5; D may be TRBD2 (6 bases). The CDR3 totals 14 residues. The germline V gene has CDR1 KGHSH and CDR2 LQKENI. V was trimmed by 5 bases and J by 3 bases, leaving 13 bases between them. In DNA, the CDR3 is TGTGCCAGCTCAGCCCTCAGGAGGGAAGAGACCCAGTACTTC. Protein sequence: CASSALRREETQYF.

The V and J genes are TRBV4-1 and TRBJ2-1; 7 bases line up with TRBD2. CDR3 length: 17 amino acids. V gave up 4 bases and J gave up 0 bases; unmatched junction bases: 9. CDR1 MGHRA and CDR2 YSYEKL come from the germline V gene. The CDR3 DNA is TGCGCCAGCAGCCGCCAACTAGCGCCTAGCTCCTACAATGAGCAGTTCTTC. Translation: CASSRQLAPSSYNEQFF.

V is TRBV7-9 and J is TRBJ2-1, with 7 positions matching TRBD1. CDR1 is SEHNR and CDR2 is FQNEAQ in the germline V gene (reference sequence). The V and J ends lost 5 bases and 7 bases, in that order; junction bases with no gene match: 14. CDR3 size: 16 residues. The CDR3 is CASSPRRQGLDNEQFF. CDR3 in DNA: TGTGCCAGCAGCCCCAGAAGACAGGGCTTGGATAATGAGCAGTTCTTC.

About this clone itself: The sample has other DNA sequences that encode this CDR3 too. The chain's CDR3 is CASTRRASTDTQYF. The CDR3 nucleotides read TGTGCCAGCACCCGGCGGGCTAGCACAGATACGCAGTATTTT. The chain links TRBV2 to TRBJ2-3, with D possibly TRBD2 on 5 matching bases. Trimming removed 7 bases from V and 0 bases from J, with 11 bases in between. The CDR3 is 14 amino acids. CDR1 is SNHLY and CDR2 is FYNNEI in the germline V gene.

This clone turned up a few times. The V gene is TRBV5-4, the J gene TRBJ2-3; 11 bases agree with TRBD2. After removal of 4 bases from V and 3 bases from J, the junction contained 4 bases not matched to a gene. This CDR3 is built from 15 residues. The germline V gene has CDR1 SGHNT and CDR2 YYREEE (reference sequence). The CDR3 bases are TGTGCCAGCAGCATAGCGGGAGGGATGACAGATACGCAGTATTTT. Residues: CASSIAGGMTDTQYF.

There are a few counts of this clone. The chain links TRBV27 to TRBJ2-3, with D perhaps TRBD1 (5 bases). The V gene lost 0 bases and the J gene lost 2 bases, with 9 bases spanning the gap. CDR1 MNHEY and CDR2 SMNVEV come from the germline V gene (reference sequence). The CDR3 totals 15 residues. CDR3 residues: CASSLSQGPTDTQYF. The CDR3 DNA is TGTGCCAGCAGTTTATCGCAGGGCCCCACAGATACGCAGTATTTT.

The CDR3 nucleotides read TGTGCCATCAGCCTAGGGACAGGGGAAACTGAAGCTTTCTTT. This gives the protein CAISLGTGETEAFF. The rearrangement joins TRBV10-3 to TRBJ1-1; 10 bases align to TRBD1. CDR3 size: 14 residues. CDR1 is ENHRY, CDR2 SYGVKD, per germline. The ends lost 6 bases at V and 5 bases at J; junction bases unmatched: 6.

In this sample, this clone turned up a few times. The chain recombines TRBV2 with TRBJ2-7; a weak D match, TRBD2 (5 bases). V lost 4 bases and J 4 bases, leaving 11 bases between the germline ends. CDR1 and CDR2 from the germline V gene are SNHLY and FYNNEI. The CDR3 spans 13 residues. The DNA for the CDR3 is TGTGCCAGCAGTGGCGGGCGGGCTTACGAGCAGTACTTC. This codes for CASSGGRAYEQYF.

This clone appeared a few times. The CDR3 region is CASGQGKNTEAFF. The CDR3 DNA follows: TGTGCCAGTGGGCAGGGAAAGAACACTGAAGCTTTCTTT. J is TRBJ1-1 and V is TRBV19; tentative D call: TRBD1 (5 bases). This CDR3 spans 13 amino acids. CDR1 is LNHDA, CDR2 SQIVND, per germline (reference sequence). Trimming took off 8 bases at V and 1 base at J, with 11 bases between the two ends.

To note about this clone: The identical CDR3 is also encoded by other nucleotide sequences in the sample. The genes are TRBV5-1 and TRBJ2-2; D call uncertain. Trimming left V 0 bases short and J 5 bases short, with 5 bases between. CDR1 SGHRS and CDR2 YFSETQ come from the germline V gene. This CDR3 comprises 13 residues. The CDR3 region is CASSLVGTGELFF. CDR3 coding DNA: TGCGCCAGCAGCTTGGTCGGGACCGGGGAGCTGTTTTTT.

There are a few counts of this clone. This chain's CDR3 is CASSLGISYTEAFF. In DNA, the CDR3 is TGTGCCAGCAGCCTAGGGATTTCGTACACTGAAGCTTTCTTT. This sequence joins TRBV7-2 and TRBJ1-1; D not resolved. This CDR3 comprises 14 residues. The germline V gene encodes CDR1 SGHTA and CDR2 FQGNSA. V was trimmed by 5 bases and J by 3 bases, leaving 13 bases between them. Variable domain in full (rest from reference TRBV7-2 and TRBJ1-1): GAGVSQSPSNKVTEKGKDVELRCDPISGHTALYWYRQSLGQGLEFLIYFQGNSAPDKSGLPSDRFSAERTGGSVSTLTIQRTQQEDSAVYLCASSLGISYTEAFFGQGTRLTVV.